These 30 T cell receptor beta chains were sequenced from one sample in a study of blood T cell repertoires in COVID-19. TCRdb's copy holds only in-frame clones and misses some; the assay was immunoSEQ multiplex PCR. The profile covers approximately 160,000 clones, with approximately 73% appearing a single time and around 3.4% taken by the ten largest. The specimen sequenced was peripheral blood. The source of these receptors is a woman of 80 years or more with acute or convalescent COVID-19.

This clone was observed once. The V and J genes are TRBV7-3 and TRBJ2-7; D is unresolved. The ends were cut back, 1 base at V and 6 bases at J, with 16 bases in the middle. This CDR3 region has 15 residues. CDR1 and CDR2 (germline): SGHTA, FQGTGA. The CDR3 here is CASSLRIDGHSEQYF. As DNA, the CDR3 is TGTGCCAGCAGCTTAAGAATCGATGGCCACAGCGAGCAGTACTTC. Full variable domain (remainder filled in from reference TRBV7-3 and TRBJ2-7): GAGVSQTPSNKVTEKGKYVELRCDPISGHTALYWYRQSLGQGPEFLIYFQGTGAADDSGLPNDRFFAVRPEGSVSTLKIQRTERGDSAVYLCASSLRIDGHSEQYFGPGTRLTVT.

The genes are TRBV6-5 and TRBJ1-4, with 9 bases identical to TRBD1. V lost 10 bases, J lost 8 bases, and 14 bases stayed unmatched. Germline CDR1 and CDR2: MNHEY and SVGAGI. The CDR3 runs 15 residues. The CDR3 sequence: CANRTSGQGEEKLFF. Here the CDR3 DNA reads TGTGCCAACCGTACCTCGGGACAGGGAGAGGAAAAACTGTTTTTT.

The V gene is TRBV7-6, the J gene TRBJ1-6; no clear D. Germline V gives CDR1 SGHVS, CDR2 FNYEAQ. Between the trimmed V and J ends, which lost 8 bases and 0 bases, there was a span of 11 bases. This CDR3 is 15 amino acids long. The CDR3 spells CASGRESSYNSPLHF. The CDR3 DNA sequence: TGTGCCAGCGGGCGGGAAAGCTCCTATAATTCACCCCTCCACTTT.

J is TRBJ2-7 and V is TRBV4-1; 9 bases line up with TRBD1. This CDR3 region has 14 residues. CDR1 and CDR2 (germline): MGHRA, YSYEKL. Trimming took 4 bases from V and 6 from J; bases not matched to a gene: 7. The CDR3 here is CASSPSDRGFEQYF. The CDR3 DNA is TGCGCCAGCAGCCCGTCGGACAGGGGCTTCGAGCAGTACTTC.

The chain links TRBV12-3 or TRBV12-4 to TRBJ2-7; 8 positions match TRBD1. The CDR3 extends over 13 amino acids. V trimming: 4 bases; J trimming: 6 bases; junction bases outside the gene matches: 5. The CDR3 nucleotides are TGTGCCAGCAGTTCGGACAGGGTAGGCGAGCAGTACTTC. Translation: CASSSDRVGEQYF.

This clone was observed a few times. The gene calls are TRBV7-2 and TRBJ1-6; TRBD1 is a possible D gene (5 bases). This CDR3 has 14 residues. Germline values: CDR1 SGHTA, CDR2 FQGNSA. The V end lost 0 bases, the J end lost 6 bases, and 6 bases lay between the germline ends. The CDR3: CASSLAGGNSPLHF. The CDR3 DNA follows: TGTGCCAGCAGCTTAGCGGGGGGTAATTCACCCCTCCACTTT.

The chain is built from TRBV19 and TRBJ1-2, with 9 bases matching TRBD1. V shed 9 bases and J 8 bases; nucleotides not matched to a gene: 16. The CDR3 runs to 15 residues. Germline values: CDR1 LNHDA, CDR2 SQIVND (reference sequence). DNA for the CDR3: TGTGCCAGCCGCATCCTGAACCGACAGGGGGACGGCTACACCTTC. This encodes CASRILNRQGDGYTF.

V and J are TRBV2 and TRBJ1-1; D unclear. CDR3 length: 12 residues. CDR1 is SNHLY, CDR2 FYNNEI, per germline. Trimming cost V 4 bases and J 10 bases, with 13 bases left between them. The CDR3 loop reads CASSVIVGRAFF. The CDR3 DNA follows: TGTGCCAGCAGTGTTATCGTCGGGAGAGCTTTCTTT.

At least ten counts were recorded for this clone. The chain uses TRBV27 and TRBJ2-6; the match to TRBD1 covers 8 bases. The trim removed 6 bases at V and 2 bases at J, leaving 15 bases unmatched. This CDR3 spans 19 amino acids. Germline V gene sequence: CDR1 MNHEY, CDR2 SMNVEV (reference sequence). In nucleotides, the CDR3 is TGTGCCAGCAGCCCCTTAGGGGGCAGGGGGCTGCCTGGGGCCAACGTCCTGACTTTC. Its protein product is CASSPLGGRGLPGANVLTF.

The V gene is TRBV12-3 or TRBV12-4, the J gene TRBJ1-1; tentative D call: TRBD1 (5 bases). This CDR3 has 13 amino acids. With 3 bases removed from V and 0 bases from J, the gap between germline ends came to 5 bases. CDR3 sequence: CASSLTVNTEAFF. In nucleotides, the CDR3 is TGTGCCAGCAGTTTGACAGTGAACACTGAAGCTTTCTTT.

The chain couples TRBV6-5 to TRBJ1-2; D remains unclear. The CDR3 is 15 residues long. Germline values: CDR1 MNHEY, CDR2 SVGAGI. V was shortened by 2 bases and J by 1 base, with 11 bases between the two germline ends. The CDR3 loop reads CASSYAAGINYGYTF. In DNA form, the CDR3 reads TGTGCCAGCAGTTACGCGGCGGGAATTAACTATGGCTACACCTTC.

The CDR3 protein is CASSQDLGGSNPDTQYF. The CDR3 DNA is TGTGCCAGCAGCCAAGATCTGGGCGGGAGTAACCCAGATACGCAGTATTTT. The rearrangement joins TRBV3-1 (or the pseudogene TRBV3-2) to TRBJ2-3, with 7 bases fitting TRBD2. The V gene's germline CDR1 is LGHDT and CDR2 YNNKEL (reference sequence). This CDR3 comprises 17 residues. J gave up 4 bases and V 0 bases, and 10 bases lay outside the gene matches.

The rearrangement joins TRBV6-5 to TRBJ2-3, with D unclear. The CDR3 has 15 residues. Germline CDR1 reads MNHEY; CDR2 reads SVGAGI. Trimming left V 1 base short and J 1 base short, with 9 bases between. CDR3 in amino acids: CASSYFLDGTDTQYF. Written as DNA, the CDR3 is TGTGCCAGCAGTTACTTCCTAGACGGCACAGATACGCAGTATTTT.

CDR3 DNA sequence: TGTGCCAGCAGTTTTTCATACTCCGGGAAAAATGAAAAACTGTTTTTT. This encodes CASSFSYSGKNEKLFF. This rearrangement joins TRBV6-5 to TRBJ1-4; D not certain. The CDR3 covers 16 residues. The V end was cut by 4 bases, the J end by 5 bases, with 17 bases between. Germline V gene sequence: CDR1 MNHEY, CDR2 SVGAGI.

The V gene is TRBV19, the J gene TRBJ2-7, with D possibly TRBD1 on 6 matching bases. CDR3 length: 14 amino acids. The germline V gene encodes CDR1 LNHDA and CDR2 SQIVND (reference sequence). Between the trimmed V and J ends, which lost 10 bases and 2 bases, there was a span of 18 bases. The CDR3 loop reads CATLQTGPPYEQYF. Here the CDR3 DNA reads TGTGCCACTCTACAGACAGGACCCCCCTACGAGCAGTACTTC. The variable domain in full, completed from reference TRBV19 and TRBJ2-7, reads DGGITQSPKYLFRKEGQNVTLSCEQNLNHDAMYWYRQDPGQGLRLIYYSQIVNDFQKGDIAEGYSVSREKKESFPLTVTSAQKNPTAFYLCATLQTGPPYEQYFGPGTRLTVT.

J is TRBJ2-1 and V is TRBV7-2; possible D gene TRBD2, 5 bases. CDR3 length equals 12 residues. Trimming shortened V by 5 bases and J by 8 bases, and 10 bases separated the two germline ends. Germline-derived CDR1 and CDR2 are SGHTA and FQGNSA. Written as DNA, the CDR3 is TGTGCCAGCAGCATCACTAGATATGAGCAGTTCTTC. Protein: CASSITRYEQFF.

The chain joins TRBV5-1 to TRBJ1-5; 9 bases are a match to TRBD1. V was clipped by 1 base and J by 6 bases; unmatched bases: 5. The CDR3 loop spans 15 amino acids. Germline CDR1 is SGHRS and CDR2 is YFSETQ. In nucleotides, the CDR3 is TGCGCCAGCAGCTTGTCGGGACAGGGCGGTCAGCCCCAGCATTTT. Amino acid sequence: CASSLSGQGGQPQHF.

The table lists this clone with a count of one. The same CDR3 arises from other DNA sequences in this sample as well. This chain uses TRBV4-1 with TRBJ2-3, with D possibly matching TRBD2 (6 bases). V was pared by 3 bases and J by 2 bases, with 12 bases between. Germline values: CDR1 MGHRA, CDR2 YSYEKL. CDR3 length: 15 residues. The CDR3 is CASSHSRDFTDTQYF. The DNA of the CDR3 is TGCGCCAGCAGCCACTCCCGGGACTTCACAGATACGCAGTATTTT.

The chain couples TRBV7-6 to TRBJ1-2; 9 bases agree with TRBD1. Germline values: CDR1 SGHVS, CDR2 FNYEAQ. V lost 4 bases and J lost 8; bases outside the gene matches: 17. The CDR3 contains 17 residues. Here the CDR3 DNA reads TGTGCCAGCAGCTCGCCGGGACAGGGTCCCCTAATAGGCGGCTACACCTTC. Translating it yields CASSSPGQGPLIGGYTF.

This clone was found many times. The genes are TRBV6-4 and TRBJ1-6, with 7 bases matching TRBD1. Germline V gene sequence: CDR1 MRHNA, CDR2 SNTAGT. This CDR3 spans 14 amino acids. V lost 2 bases and J lost 8; bases outside the gene matches: 3. The CDR3 here is CASSDRDRDSPLHF. CDR3 coding DNA: TGTGCCAGCAGTGACCGTGACAGGGATTCACCCCTCCACTTT.

V gene TRBV5-8 combines with J gene TRBJ1-3; D remains ambiguous. Trimming cost V 2 bases and J 0 bases, with 9 bases left between them. The V gene's germline CDR1 is SGHTS and CDR2 YDEGEE. This CDR3 has 15 residues. CDR3: CASSFDSHSGNTIYF. In nucleotides, the CDR3 is TGTGCCAGCAGCTTCGACTCACACTCTGGAAACACCATATATTTT.

This clone was detected once. This chain joins TRBV2 and TRBJ2-3; 10 bases match TRBD2. The germline V gene encodes CDR1 SNHLY and CDR2 FYNNEI. The CDR3 totals 14 residues. The V segment lost 10 bases and the J segment 2 bases; nucleotides outside the gene matches: 6. The CDR3 loop is CAISAGGPTDTQYF. The CDR3 DNA reads TGTGCCATATCAGCGGGAGGGCCCACAGATACGCAGTATTTT.

The chain links TRBV5-1 to TRBJ2-5, with D unresolved. The V end was cut by 1 base, the J end by 0 bases, with 10 bases between. The CDR3 has 15 amino acids. The germline CDR1 and CDR2 sequences are SGHRS and YFSETQ. The DNA for the CDR3 is TGCGCCAGCAGCTTGCCAGTGAGGTACCAAGAGACCCAGTACTTC. Its protein is CASSLPVRYQETQYF.

The rearrangement uses TRBV5-1 and TRBJ2-7; D gene unclear. This CDR3 is built from 15 residues. With 0 bases removed from V and 0 bases from J, the gap between germline ends came to 10 bases. Germline CDR1 reads SGHRS; CDR2 reads YFSETQ. CDR3 sequence: CASSLEAGSSYEQYF. The CDR3 DNA sequence: TGCGCCAGCAGCTTGGAGGCAGGTTCCTCCTACGAGCAGTACTTC.

The chain joins TRBV19 to TRBJ1-5; D remains unclear. Germline V lookup: CDR1 LNHDA, CDR2 SQIVND (reference sequence). The CDR3 has 13 amino acids. Trimming took off 3 bases at V and 2 bases at J, with 5 bases between the two ends. As DNA, the CDR3 is TGTGCCAGTAGTATCACAGGCAATCAGCCCCAGCATTTT. Protein sequence: CASSITGNQPQHF.

Sample share makes this clone medium-sized. The gene calls are TRBV3-1 (or the pseudogene TRBV3-2) and TRBJ2-1, with 12 nucleotides matching TRBD2. With 2 bases clipped from V and 7 bases from J, the junction kept 12 bases outside the gene matches. The germline CDR1 and CDR2 sequences are LGHDT and YNNKEL (reference sequence). CDR3 length: 18 amino acids. CDR3 in DNA: TGTGCCAGCAGCCAATACCTCGGACTAGCGGGATCGGGTAATGAGCAGTTCTTC. Protein product: CASSQYLGLAGSGNEQFF.

The chain combines TRBV10-3 with TRBJ1-5; the D gene is possibly TRBD1 (5 bases). The V end lost 3 bases, the J end lost 5 bases, and 14 bases lay between the germline ends. Germline V CDR1 and CDR2: ENHRY, SYGVKD. The CDR3 spans 15 residues. The CDR3 reads CAISEKGNSDQPQHF. In DNA form, the CDR3 reads TGTGCCATCAGTGAAAAGGGGAATTCGGATCAGCCCCAGCATTTT.

V and J are TRBV19 and TRBJ1-5; no reliable D call. In germline, CDR1 is LNHDA, CDR2 SQIVND (reference sequence). Deletions cut 7 bases from V and 2 bases from J, with 18 bases between. The CDR3 runs 16 residues. CDR3 bases: TGTGCCAGTACCTCAAGACGGGGTAACGGCAATCAGCCCCAGCATTTT. Protein sequence: CASTSRRGNGNQPQHF.

The rearrangement links TRBV5-6 to TRBJ1-5; tentatively, D is TRBD1 (6 bases). The germline V and J ends were trimmed by 4 bases and 1 base, with 15 bases remaining between them. The CDR3 consists of 16 residues. CDR1 and CDR2 from the germline V gene are SGHDT and YYEEEE. This chain's CDR3 is CASSLNTGYSNQPQHF. The CDR3 coding sequence is TGTGCCAGCAGCCTAAATACAGGGTACAGCAATCAGCCCCAGCATTTT.

The chain joins TRBV30 to TRBJ1-1; D is unclear. CDR3 length: 14 residues. Trimming left V 0 bases short and J 2 bases short, with 10 bases between. Germline V lookup: CDR1 GTSNPN, CDR2 SVGIG (reference sequence). The CDR3 region has the DNA TGTGCCTGGAGTGTACTACGCGCAAACACTGAAGCTTTCTTT. Translated, it gives CAWSVLRANTEAFF. The complete variable domain, with remaining parts taken from reference TRBV30 and TRBJ1-1, reads SQTIHQWPATLVQPVGSPLSLECTVEGTSNPNLYWYRQAAGRGLQLLFYSVGIGQISSEVPQNLSASRPQDRQFILSSKKLLLSDSGFYLCAWSVLRANTEAFFGQGTRLTVV.